This TCR beta chain comes out of a study of cytomegalovirus exposure and HLA in healthy donors. Primers for the PCR totalled 60 Vbeta and 13 Jbeta. Clones were read by immunoSEQ multiplex PCR, and TCRdb kept only the in-frame ones, dropping some. The data contain approximately 110,000 clones, about 70% of them singletons. CDR3 size: 15 residues. Germline V gene data show CDR1 as SGHTA and CDR2 as FQGNSA. V lost 5 bases and J 1 base, leaving 12 bases between the germline ends. Study results and limitations: It was reported that TCR beta sequences correctly inferred the HLA-A and HLA-B alleles for most subjects. Researchers had no immune exposure information except CMV serostatus available. A further, later analysis showed that HLA-associated TCR beta chains (compared with equally common others) were more clonally expanded. The classifier, whose performance was assessed in both the original and validation cohorts, reportedly diagnosed cytomegalovirus status with high specificity and sensitivity.

Of note for this clone: The antigen remains undetermined.

J is TRBJ1-5 and V is TRBV7-2, with D unresolved. This clonotype originated in a man younger than 40 in good health and CMV-seropositive. Sequencing was carried out using PBMCs. The CDR3 is CASSAAVESNQPQHF. The CDR3 region has the DNA TGTGCCAGCAGCGCGGCAGTGGAGAGCAATCAGCCCCAGCATTTT.